This T cell receptor (beta chain) was captured in a study of monozygotic twins with inflammatory bowel disease. For this clonotype: No antigen is known for it.

Whole-study results and caveats: Other individuals had fewer clonotypes in common with IBD patients than with healthy twins, especially with disease activity.

Each UMI harboured a 6-nucleotide sample barcode and was appended via template switching. TCRdb reprocessed the 5' RACE reads, with one entry per CDR3 protein and no DNA. The listing contains 170,000 or so distinct CDR3 sequences. The length of the CDR3 is 14 residues. Germline assignment: CDR1 SGHTA and CDR2 FQGNSA. The chain uses TRBV7-2 and TRBJ2-2; the D call of TRBD1 rests on TCRdb alone, since no DNA is present to check it. The material sequenced was blood. The sequence was obtained from a human donor with ulcerative colitis or Crohn's disease, or a healthy co-twin of an affected twin (not recorded which). Here the CDR3 reads CASSQGSNTGELFF.